The 9 T cell receptor beta chains in this list originate from one sample, sequenced in a study of Graves' ophthalmopathy and Graves' hyperthyroidism. The study amplified TCR beta CDR3 regions using RNA transcripts. HTBI primers were used in a first-round RT-PCR, which preceded a second-round multiplex PCR. TCRdb reanalysed the multiplex PCR reads using MiXCR and keeps one entry per CDR3 protein. The table shows about 620,000 distinct CDR3 sequences, with about 24% occurring only once. What was sequenced was peripheral blood. All receptors come from a woman younger than 30 with stable Graves' hyperthyroidism. Some clones in this sample may be carry-over from other donors' samples.

This clonotype appeared many times. The chain joins TRBV12-3 or TRBV12-4 to TRBJ1-1; D is possibly TRBD1 (5 bases). The CDR3 is 14 amino acids. V was clipped by 8 bases and J by 5 bases, with 18 bases between them. CDR3 sequence reads: CASSLGGGITEAFF. CDR3 DNA sequence: TGTGCCAGCTCTCTGGGGGGAGGGATAACTGAAGCTTTCTTT.

This clonotype was observed a few times. It may be a read error: a sequence one base away is much more abundant. V is TRBV10-1 and J is TRBJ2-5; 9 nucleotides line up with TRBD1. The CDR3 contains 13 residues. Germline assignment: CDR1 WNHNN and CDR2 SYGVQD (reference sequence). The CDR3 nucleotides read TGCGCCAGCAGTGGACAGGGGGAAGAGACCAAGTACTTC. Translated, it gives CASSGQGEETKYF.

The gene calls are TRBV7-3 and TRBJ2-7; 7 positions agree with TRBD1. The CDR3 runs 15 residues. J lost 3 bases, V lost 1 base, and 6 bases had no gene match. CDR1 and CDR2 (germline): SGHTA, FQGTGA. DNA of the CDR3: TGTGCCAGCAGCTTAATGCCCGACAGGGTCTACGAGCAGTACTTC. Translated, it gives CASSLMPDRVYEQYF.

The rearrangement uses TRBV11-2 and TRBJ2-2, with no clear D. The CDR3 covers 14 residues. Germline CDR1 is SGHAT and CDR2 is FQNNGV. V lost 5 bases and J lost 6, with 13 bases in between. The CDR3 DNA follows: TGTGCCAGCAGCCCCACCAGAGGAGCCGGGGAGCTGTTTTTT. Translating it yields CASSPTRGAGELFF.

This chain links TRBV19 with TRBJ1-1; weak D call: TRBD1 (5 bases). The germline V gene has CDR1 LNHDA and CDR2 SQIVND (reference sequence). CDR3 length equals 15 residues. Trimming took off 7 bases at V and 1 base at J, with 16 bases between the two ends. In nucleotides, the CDR3 is TGTGCCAGTACCCCGGGGCACTCTGGGAACACTGAAGCTTTCTTT. This sequence encodes CASTPGHSGNTEAFF.

A few counts support this clonotype. V is TRBV15 and J is TRBJ2-7; D tentatively reads TRBD1 or TRBD2 (5 bases each). V was shortened by 0 bases and J by 1 base, with 7 bases between the two germline ends. Per germline, CDR1 LNHNV and CDR2 YYDKDF (reference sequence). The CDR3 loop spans 14 amino acids. The CDR3 sequence is CATSREGVSYEQYF. The DNA of the CDR3 is TGTGCCACCAGCAGAGAGGGGGTGTCCTACGAGCAGTACTTC.

This clonotype was found many times. Written as DNA, the CDR3 is TGTGCCAGCAGCTTGGGGATAGCGGGAGCAGACGAGCAGTACTTC. Translating it yields CASSLGIAGADEQYF. The V call is TRBV7-9, the J call TRBJ2-7; 9 bases match TRBD2. With V trimmed by 3 bases and J by 5 bases, 8 bases remained unmatched. The CDR3 is 15 residues long. CDR1 is SEHNR and CDR2 is FQNEAQ in the germline V gene (reference sequence).

This clonotype was counted at least ten times. The chain carries TRBV5-5 and TRBJ2-7, with D hard to call. The CDR3 runs to 14 residues. V gave up 6 bases and J gave up 1 base, with 14 bases separating them. The germline gives CDR1 SGHKS, CDR2 YYEKEE (reference sequence). Here the CDR3 DNA reads TGTGCCAGCACGGTCACAGCTCCTTCCTACGAGCAGTACTTC. Translation: CASTVTAPSYEQYF.

This clonotype was seen ten or more times. The rearrangement links TRBV5-4 to TRBJ1-6, with D maybe TRBD1 (5 bases). This CDR3 comprises 14 residues. CDR1 is SGHNT, CDR2 YYREEE, per germline (reference sequence). Trimming took off 3 bases at V and 10 bases at J, with 14 bases between the two ends. The CDR3 DNA is TGTGCCAGCAGCTCGACGGGGGTTGGGTCACCCCTCCACTTT. Its protein is CASSSTGVGSPLHF.